One and the same sample provided the 3 T cell receptor beta chains below, sequenced in a study of cytomegalovirus exposure and HLA in healthy donors. Researchers ran the PCR with 60 Vbeta and 13 Jbeta primers. Sequenced by immunoSEQ multiplex PCR; TCRdb stores in-frame clones only, minus some. This table has 200,000 to 300,000 clones, 82% appearing once. The specimen was PBMCs. The receptors were sampled from a woman aged 35 to 49 in good health and CMV-seropositive.

The chain is built from TRBV19 and TRBJ1-4; 11 positions agree with TRBD1. In germline, CDR1 is LNHDA, CDR2 SQIVND (reference sequence). V was pared by 6 bases and J by 7 bases, with 10 bases of the junction left unmatched. The CDR3 contains 16 residues. The CDR3 here is CASSTGTGGYGEKLFF. DNA of the CDR3: TGTGCCAGTAGCACCGGGACAGGGGGTTACGGTGAAAAACTGTTTTTT.

This clone came up a few times. The chain has TRBV9 and TRBJ2-1, with D possibly matching TRBD1 (5 bases). Germline V gene sequence: CDR1 SGDLS, CDR2 YYNGEE. V was pared by 2 bases and J by 8 bases, with 14 bases between. The CDR3 is 14 residues long. The CDR3 DNA sequence: TGTGCCAGCAGCGTGACTGGGGCTCGCGATGAGCAGTTCTTC. Its translation: CASSVTGARDEQFF.

The J gene is TRBJ2-1, the V gene TRBV18; 14 nucleotides agree with TRBD2. J was trimmed by 7 bases and V by 3 bases; bases with no gene match: 8. Per the germline V gene, CDR1 is KGHSH and CDR2 is LQKENI. This CDR3 is built from 17 residues. For the CDR3, the DNA is TGTGCCAGCTCACCTCGGGGACTAGCGGGAGTCGCGAATGAGCAGTTCTTC. It is translated as CASSPRGLAGVANEQFF.